Following are 23 T cell receptor beta chains from one sample sequenced in a study of identical twins. TCRdb recomputed calls from the 5' RACE reads with MiXCR, one row per CDR3 protein. The sample shows some 270,000 distinct CDR3 sequences, about 8.3% of them seen only once. These data were also filed under a second study, of yellow fever vaccine responses in identical twins.

Source material: CD8+ T cells sorted from blood. Receptor source: a woman aged 18-29 years in good health.

In this sample, this clonotype turned up a few times. The rearrangement joins TRBV28 to TRBJ1-1, with unresolved D. The V gene's germline CDR1 is MDHEN and CDR2 SYDVKM. The CDR3 spans 13 residues. V was shortened by 3 bases and J by 6 bases, with 11 bases between the two germline ends. The DNA for the CDR3 is TGTGCCAGCAGTTTTATGGGAGTTGCTGAAGCTTTCTTT. This codes for CASSFMGVAEAFF.

The chain is built from TRBV12-3 or TRBV12-4 and TRBJ2-5, with 8 bases fitting TRBD1. The CDR3 contains 17 residues. With V trimmed by 5 bases and J by 2 bases, 13 bases remained unmatched. The CDR3 bases are TGTGCCAGCAGTCCCTACGGCCAGGGGGCACCTCAAGAGACCCAGTACTTC. The encoded protein is CASSPYGQGAPQETQYF.

This sequence joins TRBV4-2 and TRBJ2-3; no reliable D call. V was pared by 1 base and J by 7 bases, with 15 bases between. Germline V gene sequence: CDR1 LGHNA, CDR2 YNFKEQ. This CDR3 is built from 15 residues. The CDR3 bases are TGTGCCAGCAGCCAAGGAGACCCTTTGTTGAATACGCAGTATTTT. Its translation: CASSQGDPLLNTQYF.

This clonotype appeared a few times. The chain has TRBV7-2 and TRBJ2-3, with 7 bases that match TRBD2. The J segment lost 3 bases and the V segment lost 3 bases, leaving 9 bases of the junction unmatched. Germline values: CDR1 SGHTA, CDR2 FQGNSA. This CDR3 is built from 16 residues. The CDR3 DNA reads as TGTGCCAGCAGCTTGGCGGCGCGGGAGTGGACAGATACGCAGTATTTT. It translates to CASSLAAREWTDTQYF. The whole variable domain, remainder taken from reference TRBV7-2 and TRBJ2-3, is GAGVSQSPSNKVTEKGKDVELRCDPISGHTALYWYRQSLGQGLEFLIYFQGNSAPDKSGLPSDRFSAERTGGSVSTLTIQRTQQEDSAVYLCASSLAAREWTDTQYFGPGTRLTVL.

V and J are TRBV5-6 and TRBJ2-7, with 9 nucleotides matching TRBD1. The ends lost 3 bases at V and 2 bases at J; junction bases unmatched: 6. CDR1 is SGHDT, CDR2 YYEEEE, per germline. This CDR3 region has 15 residues. This CDR3 reads CASSYGTGNTYEQYF. The CDR3, as DNA: TGTGCCAGCAGCTACGGGACAGGGAACACCTACGAGCAGTACTTC.

The rearrangement uses TRBV18 and TRBJ1-1; unclear D gene. The CDR3 spans 12 residues. Germline values: CDR1 KGHSH, CDR2 LQKENI. V dropped 3 bases and J dropped 6 bases, with 8 bases sitting between them. CDR3 in amino acids: CASSPEVAEAFF. In DNA, the CDR3 is TGTGCCAGCTCACCTGAGGTGGCTGAAGCTTTCTTT.

This clonotype appeared a few times. The chain couples TRBV15 to TRBJ2-7; TRBD2 aligns across 9 bases. The V and J ends lost 5 bases and 0 bases, in that order; junction bases with no gene match: 5. The CDR3 is 15 residues long. Germline-derived CDR1 and CDR2 are LNHNV and YYDKDF (reference sequence). The CDR3 DNA is TGTGCCACCAGCGCTGTTAGCGGGGGCTCCTACGAGCAGTACTTC. It is translated as CATSAVSGGSYEQYF. The entire variable domain, with the rest obtained from reference TRBV15 and TRBJ2-7, is as follows: DAMVIQNPRYQVTQFGKPVTLSCSQTLNHNVMYWYQQKSSQAPKLLFHYYDKDFNNEADTPDNFQSRRPNTSFCFLDIRSPGLGDTAMYLCATSAVSGGSYEQYFGPGTRLTVT.

This clonotype has more than one count but fewer than ten. V is TRBV7-9 and J is TRBJ1-2; D gene uncertain. The germline V gene has CDR1 SEHNR and CDR2 FQNEAQ (reference sequence). This CDR3 contains 12 residues. V lost 5 bases and J lost 6, with 10 bases in between. CDR3 loop: CASSLGTDGYTF. In DNA, the CDR3 is TGTGCCAGCAGCCTGGGCACCGATGGCTACACCTTC.

This clonotype was observed a handful of times. The gene calls are TRBV11-1 and TRBJ2-2; TRBD2 agrees at 12 bases. Germline V CDR1 and CDR2: SGHAT, FQDESV (reference sequence). The V gene end was trimmed by 3 bases and the J gene end by 3 bases; junction bases not matched to a gene: 8. The CDR3 sequence is 18 residues long. The CDR3 is CASSLPASGRADTGELFF. In DNA, the CDR3 is TGTGCCAGCAGCTTGCCTGCTAGCGGGAGGGCCGACACCGGGGAGCTGTTTTTT.

This clonotype was seen a few times. The CDR3 is CASSNTGVETQYF. CDR3 DNA: TGTGCCAGCAGTAATACAGGGGTGGAGACCCAGTACTTC. The genes are TRBV6-1 and TRBJ2-5; 7 bases match TRBD1. V trimming: 5 bases; J trimming: 5 bases; junction bases outside the gene matches: 5. Germline V gene data show CDR1 as MNHNS and CDR2 as SASEGT. The CDR3 has 13 residues.

Only a few counts were recorded for this clonotype. This rearrangement joins TRBV4-3 to TRBJ2-3; 9 bases agree with TRBD2. Germline V CDR1 and CDR2: LGHNA, YSLEER. The CDR3 is 16 residues long. Germline trimming cut 5 bases from V and 3 bases from J; bases unmatched to any gene: 9. In nucleotides, the CDR3 is TGCGCCAGCAGCGCTGATGGGGCGGGAGGGACAGATACGCAGTATTTT. Translated, it gives CASSADGAGGTDTQYF.

V and J are TRBV6-4 and TRBJ1-3, with TRBD1 matching 12 bases. CDR1 is MRHNA and CDR2 is SNTAGT in the germline V gene. V lost 6 bases, J lost 9 bases, and 21 bases stayed unmatched. CDR3 length: 19 residues. The DNA for the CDR3 is TGTGCCAGCAGGGACACGGGACAGGGGGCTTTAAGATTCGGTGGCACCATATATTTT. Translating it yields CASRDTGQGALRFGGTIYF.

This clonotype was seen ten or more times. The chain links TRBV7-9 to TRBJ1-1; weak D call: TRBD1 (5 bases). Trimming cost V 5 bases and J 4 bases, with 11 bases left between them. This CDR3 comprises 13 residues. Germline CDR1 reads SEHNR; CDR2 reads FQNEAQ (reference sequence). The CDR3 nucleotides are TGTGCCAGCAGCGCAGGCGGGGGCACTGAAGCTTTCTTT. Translated: CASSAGGGTEAFF.

The chain employs TRBV12-3 or TRBV12-4 and TRBJ1-4; 7 bases map to TRBD1. The ends lost 6 bases at V and 8 bases at J; junction bases unmatched: 12. The CDR3 consists of 15 residues. CDR3 nucleotide sequence: TGTGCCAGCAGCCCAAACAGGGGACTAAGGGAAAAACTGTTTTTT. It specifies CASSPNRGLREKLFF.

This clonotype was found a few times. This chain uses TRBV30 with TRBJ1-6, with a tentative D call TRBD1 (5 bases). The V end lost 3 bases, the J end lost 9 bases, and 18 bases lay between the germline ends. The CDR3 sequence is 15 residues long. Germline V CDR1 and CDR2: GTSNPN, SVGIG (reference sequence). CDR3 amino acids: CAWSLLQQQVSPLHF. The CDR3 region has the DNA TGTGCCTGGAGCCTCCTCCAACAACAGGTTTCACCCCTCCACTTT.

This clonotype was counted at least ten times. The chain has TRBV5-1 and TRBJ2-3, with TRBD2 matching over 9 bases. The J segment lost 4 bases and the V segment lost 4 bases, leaving 7 bases of the junction unmatched. The V gene's germline CDR1 is SGHRS and CDR2 YFSETQ. This CDR3 contains 15 residues. The chain's CDR3 is CASSPVLAGADTQYF. CDR3 DNA sequence: TGCGCCAGCAGCCCGGTGTTAGCGGGGGCAGATACGCAGTATTTT.

This clonotype occurred a few times. This sequence joins TRBV24-1 and TRBJ2-7, with a weak D call TRBD1 (6 bases). This CDR3 has 14 residues. From germline, CDR1 is KGHDR and CDR2 SFDVKD. With 1 base removed from V and 3 bases from J, the gap between germline ends came to 9 bases. The CDR3 region has the DNA TGTGCCACCAGTGATTTCCCCAGGGGCTACGAGCAGTACTTC. This codes for CATSDFPRGYEQYF.

The chain joins TRBV7-9 to TRBJ2-7; TRBD1 or TRBD2 may be the D gene (6 bases each). The V gene lost 2 bases and the J gene lost 7 bases, with 15 bases spanning the gap. CDR1 SEHNR and CDR2 FQNEAQ come from the germline V gene (reference sequence). The CDR3 spans 14 residues. CDR3 sequence (DNA): TGTGCCAGCAGCTTATTAGGGGGGATTCGAGAGCAGTACTTC. Translating gives CASSLLGGIREQYF.

With regard to this clonotype: One end of the junction varies from germline; a read error may be responsible. This rearrangement joins TRBV18 to TRBJ2-7, with D maybe TRBD1 (6 bases). The CDR3 has 14 amino acids. Germline CDR1 and CDR2: KGHSH and LQKENI. The CDR3 sequence is CASSPSEDRIKQCF. For the CDR3, the DNA is TGTGCCAGCTCACCATCGGAGGACAGAATCAAGCAGTGCTTC. The full variable domain, completed using reference TRBV18 and TRBJ2-7, is NAGVMQNPRHLVRRRGQEARLRCSPMKGHSHVYWYRQLPEEGLKFMVYLQKENIIDESGMPKERFSAEFPKEGPSILRIQQVVRGDSAAYFCASSPSEDRIKQCFGPGTRLTVT.

The CDR3 DNA reads as TGTGCCAGCAGCCCGCCATCCGGGGCGGGAACCGGGGAGCTGTTTTTT. Translated: CASSPPSGAGTGELFF. This chain connects TRBV7-6 to TRBJ2-2, with D possibly matching TRBD2 (6 bases). The CDR3 spans 16 residues. V was pared by 5 bases and J by 5 bases, with 18 bases between. Germline assignment: CDR1 SGHVS and CDR2 FNYEAQ.

The chain recombines TRBV30 with TRBJ2-1; 9 bases match TRBD2. J was trimmed by 8 bases and V by 2 bases; bases with no gene match: 10. The germline V gene encodes CDR1 GTSNPN and CDR2 SVGIG (reference sequence). The CDR3 is 15 residues long. The CDR3 here is CAWSPPAGGWDEQFF. The DNA for the CDR3 is TGTGCCTGGAGTCCCCCAGCGGGGGGCTGGGATGAGCAGTTCTTC. Combining the CDR3 with reference TRBV30 and TRBJ2-1 gives the whole variable domain SQTIHQWPATLVQPVGSPLSLECTVEGTSNPNLYWYRQAAGRGLQLLFYSVGIGQISSEVPQNLSASRPQDRQFILSSKKLLLSDSGFYLCAWSPPAGGWDEQFFGPGTRLTVL.

V gene TRBV24-1 combines with J gene TRBJ2-1; D is unresolved. Per the germline V gene, CDR1 is KGHDR and CDR2 is SFDVKD. The length of the CDR3 is 16 residues. With 4 bases removed from V and 0 bases from J, the gap between germline ends came to 12 bases. In nucleotides, the CDR3 is TGTGCCACCAGTGAGCGGACGGATAGCTCCTACAATGAGCAGTTCTTC. Translated, it gives CATSERTDSSYNEQFF.

The V and J genes are TRBV5-6 and TRBJ1-5; 10 bases match TRBD1. The CDR3 length is 14 residues. CDR1 SGHDT and CDR2 YYEEEE come from the germline V gene. V shed 4 bases, J shed 4 bases, and the junction held 2 bases outside the gene matches. CDR3 protein: CASSPGQGNQPQHF. The DNA of the CDR3 is TGTGCCAGCAGCCCGGGACAGGGGAATCAGCCCCAGCATTTT.